This T cell receptor (beta chain) comes out of a study of T cell changes during pregnancy in multiple sclerosis. V gave up 5 bases and J gave up 5 bases, with 6 bases separating them. CDR1 DFQATT and CDR2 SNEGSKA come from the germline V gene (reference sequence). This CDR3 contains 10 residues. Generated by immunoSEQ multiplex PCR, the TCRdb table keeps only in-frame clones and is missing some. The data contain tens of thousands of clones, 84% of them singletons. Sequencing was performed on CD4+ T cells from peripheral blood mononuclear cells, taken before pregnancy. This TCR was sampled from a female donor with multiple sclerosis, enrolled in a pregnancy study. The J gene is TRBJ1-2, the V gene TRBV20-1; D possibly corresponds to TRBD1 (5 bases). CDR3 sequence: CSARGYGYTF. The CDR3, as DNA: TGCAGTGCTCGGGGGTATGGCTACACCTTC.